The rows below give T cell receptor beta chains drawn from one sample of a study of identical twins. From the 5' RACE reads, TCRdb called clonotypes with MiXCR, one entry per CDR3 protein. The data contain fewer than 250,000 distinct CDR3 sequences, around a tenth of them singletons. Specimen: memory (CD45RO+) T cells sorted from blood. All receptors derive from a woman younger than 35 in good health. Each CDR3 is given with its conserved first and last residue. Fields, in order: J gene, clone size, V gene, D gene, CDR3 DNA, CDR3 protein. A D gene is named only where the DNA matches it firmly. Clone sizes are given selectively: once, few, many, or a class where the clone is expanded.

TRBJ1-2 | many | TRBV13 | TRBD1 | TGTGCCAGCAGCCCGGACAGGCGTCTAGACTATGGCTACACCTTC | CASSPDRRLDYGYTF
TRBJ1-1 | . | TRBV18 | . | TGTGCCAGCTCACCGGACGGACTGCGGACTGAAGCTTTCTTT | CASSPDGLRTEAFF
TRBJ1-2 | . | TRBV29-1 | TRBD1 | TGCAGCGTTGAAGCCCGGACAGGGAACTATGGCTACACCTTC | CSVEARTGNYGYTF
TRBJ1-2 | . | TRBV5-5 | . | TGTGCCAGCAGCCTTACGTACCAGGGCGGACTCTTTTATGGCTACACCTTC | CASSLTYQGGLFYGYTF
TRBJ2-3 | many | TRBV6-5 | . | TGTGCCAGCAGTCGTAGCACAGATACGCAGTATTTT | CASSRSTDTQYF
TRBJ2-1 | many | TRBV5-5 | . | TGTGCCAGCAGCCCATGGGGGTCGACAGCGTTTGTAAATGAGCAGTTCTTC | CASSPWGSTAFVNEQFF
TRBJ2-1 | many | TRBV6-5 | TRBD2 | TGTGCCAGCAGTTCGGAATTCGGGAGGAAGAATGAGCAGTTCTTC | CASSSEFGRKNEQFF
TRBJ1-2 | . | TRBV7-9 | . | TGTGCCAGCAGCCCAGAGGGGTCGGTCTATGGCTACACCTTC | CASSPEGSVYGYTF
TRBJ2-4 | few | TRBV10-3 | . | TGTGCCATCACGCCAGGGAGGAAGGACTTC | CAITPGRKDF
TRBJ2-3 | many | TRBV7-9 | . | TGTGCCAGCAGCGTCGGGACCGGGGATACGCAGTATTTT | CASSVGTGDTQYF
TRBJ2-7 | few | TRBV5-1 | . | TGCGCCAGCACTGACAGTCCCTACGAGCAGTACTTC | CASTDSPYEQYF
TRBJ2-7 | . | TRBV6-1 | TRBD1 | TGTGCCACCGAAGGGGGGACAGGGGGAAACGAGCAGTACTTC | CATEGGTGGNEQYF
TRBJ1-1 | . | TRBV7-2 | . | TGTGCCAGCAGCTCACACAGGGACACTGAAGCTTTCTTT | CASSSHRDTEAFF
TRBJ2-1 | few | TRBV6-1 | TRBD2 | TGTGCCAGCAGTCCCTATAGCGGGAGAGGTGAGCAGTTCTTC | CASSPYSGRGEQFF
TRBJ2-3 | many | TRBV24-1 | . | TGTGCCACCAGTGATCCCCAGGGGCGCGGAGATACGCAGTATTTT | CATSDPQGRGDTQYF
TRBJ2-3 | few | TRBV12-3/TRBV12-4 | . | TGTGCCAGCAGCCCAGGGGGGGGGACTGGGACAGATACGCAGTATTTT | CASSPGGGTGTDTQYF
TRBJ1-1 | . | TRBV6-2/TRBV6-3 | . | TGTGCCAGCAGTTACACGCACACTGAAGCTTTCTTT | CASSYTHTEAFF
TRBJ2-1 | few | TRBV7-6 | . | TGTGCCAGCAGCTTAAGCTCTGAGCAGTTCTTC | CASSLSSEQFF
TRBJ2-1 | many | TRBV10-3 | . | TGTGCCATCAGTTCCTACAATGAGCAGTTCTTC | CAISSYNEQFF
TRBJ1-5 | many | TRBV12-3/TRBV12-4 | . | TGTGCCAGCAGTTCGGTACAGGATAGCAATCAGCCCCAGCATTTT | CASSSVQDSNQPQHF
TRBJ1-2 | . | TRBV2 | . | TGTGCCAGCCGGGGTGGCTCCTATGGCTACACCTTC | CASRGGSYGYTF
TRBJ1-5 | many | TRBV12-3/TRBV12-4 | . | TGTGCCAGCTGGGGAGGCCTTTATCAGCCCCAGCATTTT | CASWGGLYQPQHF
TRBJ1-4 | many | TRBV5-1 | TRBD1 | TGCGCCAGCAGCTTGTCGACAGGGCAAGAAAAACTGTTTTTT | CASSLSTGQEKLFF
TRBJ1-5 | many | TRBV15 | TRBD1 | TGTGCCACCAGCAGAGTGGGGGAAACCGGGACAGGGGTTGCACAGCCCCAGCATTTT | CATSRVGETGTGVAQPQHF
TRBJ2-1 | . | TRBV6-2/TRBV6-3 | . | TGTGCCAGCAGAGAGAGGCGGGACGGCGAGCAGTTCTTC | CASRERRDGEQFF
TRBJ1-5 | many | TRBV12-3/TRBV12-4 | . | TGTGCCAGCAGTATGGCGGTGAGCAATCAGCCCCAGCATTTT | CASSMAVSNQPQHF
TRBJ2-7 | few | TRBV7-9 | TRBD1 | TGTGCCAGCAGCTTAGTGGACAGGGGATCCGAGCAGTACTTC | CASSLVDRGSEQYF
TRBJ2-3 | . | TRBV5-1 | . | TGCGCCAGCAGTCCGGGACCCACGAGGGGAGATACGCAGTATTTT | CASSPGPTRGDTQYF
TRBJ2-1 | few | TRBV12-3/TRBV12-4 | TRBD2 | TGTGCCAGCAGATATGGGACTAGCGGGAGAGTATCCTACAATGAGCAGTTCTTC | CASRYGTSGRVSYNEQFF
TRBJ2-6 | . | TRBV27 | . | TGTGCCAGCAGTTTTAAGGGCCGGAGCTCTGGGGCCAACGTCCTGACTTTC | CASSFKGRSSGANVLTF
TRBJ2-3 | few | TRBV5-5 | . | TGTGCCAGCAGCTCGGTGAGCAGAGCTAGCACAGATACGCAGTATTTT | CASSSVSRASTDTQYF
TRBJ2-5 | . | TRBV29-1 | . | TGCAGCGGTTACGTAACAGGGAGGAAGACCCAGTACTTC | CSGYVTGRKTQYF
TRBJ1-2 | . | TRBV12-3/TRBV12-4 | TRBD1 | TGTGCCAGCACTTTCCGGACCCAGGGGGCGGGGAATGGCTACACCTTC | CASTFRTQGAGNGYTF
TRBJ2-1 | . | TRBV5-5 | . | TGTGCCAGCAGCTTGATTAGCCGGGAACCTGAGCAGTTCTTC | CASSLISREPEQFF
TRBJ1-6 | . | TRBV30 | . | TGTGCCTCCTCCCGAGGAGGGCCCGATTCACCCCTCCACTTT | CASSRGGPDSPLHF
TRBJ1-2 | many | TRBV5-1 | . | TGCGCCAGCAGCTCCGAGTATGGCTACACCTTC | CASSSEYGYTF
TRBJ2-7 | few | TRBV27 | . | TGTGCCAGCAGTTTTCAGGGTTGGTCGCCCTACGAGCAGTACTTC | CASSFQGWSPYEQYF
TRBJ2-5 | many | TRBV18 | . | TGTGCCAGCTCATCGGGGACACCGCAAGAGACCCAGTACTTC | CASSSGTPQETQYF
TRBJ2-1 | few | TRBV10-3 | TRBD2 | TGTGCCACCCAGACGGGACTAGCGGGGGATAGGCAGTTCTTC | CATQTGLAGDRQFF
TRBJ2-7 | many | TRBV7-9 | . | TGTGCCAGCAGCCTTCCCTTGGCCTACGAGCAGTACTTC | CASSLPLAYEQYF
TRBJ2-3 | few | TRBV7-9 | . | TGTGCCAGCAGCTTAGTATATACGCAGTATTTT | CASSLVYTQYF
TRBJ2-1 | few | TRBV20-1 | TRBD2 | TGCAGTGCTACCAGCGGGGGGGCCGACAATGAGCAGTTCTTC | CSATSGGADNEQFF
TRBJ2-1 | many | TRBV12-3/TRBV12-4 | . | TGTGCCAGCAGTTTTGAGGGAAGCAAGTCCTACAATGAGCAGTTCTTC | CASSFEGSKSYNEQFF
TRBJ2-7 | many | TRBV7-9 | . | TGTGCCAGCAGCCCCTTAGAAGGCTACGAGCAGTACTTC | CASSPLEGYEQYF
TRBJ2-7 | once | TRBV20-1 | . | TGCAGTGCTAGAGAGGGCAGTGGAGCCTACGAGCAGTACTTC | CSAREGSGAYEQYF
TRBJ1-2 | few | TRBV12-3/TRBV12-4 | . | TGTGCCAGCAGCGCGGGGCTTGGGGAAGGCTACACCTTC | CASSAGLGEGYTF
TRBJ1-5 | few | TRBV6-2/TRBV6-3 | . | TGTGCCAGCAGCGGCGGGAGACTAATGGGGGGTCAGCCCCAGCATTTT | CASSGGRLMGGQPQHF
TRBJ2-3 | few | TRBV15 | TRBD2 | TGTGCCACCAGCAGAGACCTAGCGGAGAGCACAGATACGCAGTATTTT | CATSRDLAESTDTQYF
TRBJ1-4 | many | TRBV5-1 | . | TGCGCCAGCACCCAATACGGGAACAGGGAAGAAAAACTGTTTTTT | CASTQYGNREEKLFF
TRBJ2-4 | few | TRBV6-1 | . | TGTGCCAGCAGTGAATTGCCCTCCAGTGGAAGGATCAAAAACATTCAGTACTTC | CASSELPSSGRIKNIQYF
TRBJ2-7 | few | TRBV19 | TRBD2 | TGTGCCACCCTAGCGGGGGGGAACGGCGAGCAGTACTTC | CATLAGGNGEQYF
TRBJ1-1 | . | TRBV20-1 | TRBD1 | TGCAGTGCTAGCCCCGGGACAGGGGACACTGAAGCTTTCTTT | CSASPGTGDTEAFF
TRBJ1-2 | many | TRBV7-9 | . | TGTGCCAGCAGCTTAGAAGGAGCTGACTATGGCTACACCTTC | CASSLEGADYGYTF
TRBJ1-5 | many | TRBV7-9 | TRBD1 | TGTGCCAGCAGCTACAGGGGAGATCAGCCCCAGCATTTT | CASSYRGDQPQHF